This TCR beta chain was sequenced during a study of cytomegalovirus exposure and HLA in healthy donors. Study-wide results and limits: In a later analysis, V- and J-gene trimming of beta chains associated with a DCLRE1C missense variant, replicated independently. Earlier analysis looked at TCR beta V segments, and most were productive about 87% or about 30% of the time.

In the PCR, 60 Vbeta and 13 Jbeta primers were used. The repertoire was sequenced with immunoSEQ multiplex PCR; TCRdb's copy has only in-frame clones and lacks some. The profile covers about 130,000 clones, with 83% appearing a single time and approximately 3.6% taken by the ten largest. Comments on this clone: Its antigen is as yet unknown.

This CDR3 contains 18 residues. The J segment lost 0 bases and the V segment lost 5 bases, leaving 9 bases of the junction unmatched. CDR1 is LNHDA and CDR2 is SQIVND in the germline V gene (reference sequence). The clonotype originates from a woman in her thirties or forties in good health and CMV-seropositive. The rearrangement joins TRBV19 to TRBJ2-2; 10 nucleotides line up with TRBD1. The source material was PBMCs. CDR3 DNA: TGTGCCAGTAGTCTACGGACAGGGGGGTTCGCGAACACCGGGGAGCTGTTTTTT. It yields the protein CASSLRTGGFANTGELFF.